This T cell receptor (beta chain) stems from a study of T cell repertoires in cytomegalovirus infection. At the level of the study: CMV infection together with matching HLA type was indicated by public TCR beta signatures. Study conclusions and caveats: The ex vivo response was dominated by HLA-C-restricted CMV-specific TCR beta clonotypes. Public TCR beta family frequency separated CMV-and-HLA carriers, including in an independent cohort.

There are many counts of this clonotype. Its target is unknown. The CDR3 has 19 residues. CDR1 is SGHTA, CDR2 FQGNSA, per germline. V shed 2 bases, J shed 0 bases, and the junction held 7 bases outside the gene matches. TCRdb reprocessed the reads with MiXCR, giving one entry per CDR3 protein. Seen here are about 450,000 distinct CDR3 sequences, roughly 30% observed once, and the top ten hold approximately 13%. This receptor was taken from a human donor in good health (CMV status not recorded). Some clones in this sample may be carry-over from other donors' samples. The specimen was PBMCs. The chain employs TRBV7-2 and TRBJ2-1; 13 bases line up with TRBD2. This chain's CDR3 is CASSLKTSGGESSYNEQFF. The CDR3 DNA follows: TGTGCCAGCAGCTTAAAAACTAGCGGGGGGGAGAGCTCCTACAATGAGCAGTTCTTC.